Below, 29 T cell receptor beta chains from the same sample are listed, as sequenced in a study of T-cell reconstitution after alpha-beta-depleted transplantation in children. For TCRbeta, the library was prepared with unique molecular identifiers. TCRdb passed the PCR reads through MiXCR, listing each CDR3 protein once. The repertoire includes fewer than 550,000 distinct CDR3 sequences, about an eighth of them detected once, and 12% to 15% sits in the top ten. The material sequenced was PBMCs, mostly from graft donor cells, taken 180 days after TCRalphabeta/CD19-depleted stem cell transplant. The source is a female patient aged 2-9 years who had a stem cell transplant for aplastic anemia, so the T cells may come from the graft donor.

This clonotype has at least ten counts. The V and J genes are TRBV28 and TRBJ1-5; D is unresolved. The germline gives CDR1 MDHEN, CDR2 SYDVKM. Deletions cut 8 bases from V and 4 bases from J, with 21 bases between. There are 16 residues in the CDR3. CDR3 amino acids: CASVPNESGWNQPQHF. The CDR3 DNA reads as TGTGCCAGCGTCCCTAACGAGTCAGGCTGGAATCAGCCCCAGCATTTT.

This clonotype was counted between two and nine times. The J gene is TRBJ2-3, the V gene TRBV18; the D is unclear. The CDR3 is made up of 16 amino acids. Trimming cost V 3 bases and J 2 bases, with 15 bases left between them. Per germline, CDR1 KGHSH and CDR2 LQKENI. The CDR3 protein is CASSPLSRVSTDTQYF. DNA of the CDR3: TGTGCCAGCTCACCCCTCTCTCGGGTATCCACAGATACGCAGTATTTT.

V usage is TRBV20-1 and J usage is TRBJ1-5; weak D call: TRBD1 (6 bases). Germline V gene sequence: CDR1 DFQATT, CDR2 SNEGSKA (reference sequence). The CDR3 loop spans 14 amino acids. Trimming removed 1 base at V and 10 bases at J, with 17 bases between. CDR3: CSARVGAKISPQHF. Here the CDR3 DNA reads TGCAGTGCTAGAGTGGGGGCAAAAATCAGCCCCCAGCATTTT.

The chain carries TRBV12-3 or TRBV12-4 and TRBJ2-5; TRBD2 might be the D (6 bases). V was shortened by 1 base and J by 4 bases, with 10 bases between the two germline ends. The CDR3 runs 14 residues. The CDR3 region is CASSLVEGGETQYF. Here the CDR3 DNA reads TGTGCCAGCAGTTTAGTGGAGGGCGGAGAGACCCAGTACTTC.

The chain joins TRBV6-1 to TRBJ2-3; TRBD1 agrees at 7 bases. J was trimmed by 5 bases and V by 8 bases; bases with no gene match: 4. Germline values: CDR1 MNHNS, CDR2 SASEGT. The CDR3 totals 12 residues. CDR3 DNA sequence: TGTGCCAGCGACAGGGCTGTAGATACGCAGTATTTT. Translating gives CASDRAVDTQYF.

The genes are TRBV4-3 and TRBJ2-1, with 9 bases that match TRBD2. Germline values: CDR1 LGHNA, CDR2 YSLEER. The CDR3 totals 17 residues. After removal of 0 bases from V and 2 bases from J, the junction contained 5 bases not matched to a gene. The CDR3 nucleotides are TGCGCCAGCAGCCAAGATATTAAGCGGGAGGCCTACAATGAGCAGTTCTTC. Residues: CASSQDIKREAYNEQFF.

The rearrangement uses TRBV11-1 and TRBJ2-2; D is possibly TRBD2 (5 bases). Germline-derived CDR1 and CDR2 are SGHAT and FQDESV (reference sequence). The length of the CDR3 is 14 residues. V lost 5 bases to trimming and J lost 4 bases, with 11 bases between them. CDR3 sequence reads: CASSPTRATGELFF. As DNA, the CDR3 is TGTGCCAGCAGCCCAACTAGAGCCACCGGGGAGCTGTTTTTT.

This sequence joins TRBV5-1 and TRBJ2-7; 8 positions match TRBD1. Per germline, CDR1 SGHRS and CDR2 YFSETQ. V was pared by 2 bases and J by 1 base, with 11 bases of the junction left unmatched. CDR3 length: 17 amino acids. This chain's CDR3 is CASSFGRQGLGSYEQYF. The CDR3 coding sequence is TGCGCCAGCAGCTTCGGCCGACAGGGGTTAGGGTCCTACGAGCAGTACTTC.

This clonotype was counted between two and nine times. This chain joins TRBV6-2 or TRBV6-3 and TRBJ2-4; no clear D. V was shortened by 0 bases and J by 0 bases, with 12 bases between the two germline ends. This CDR3 is 17 amino acids long. The germline CDR1 and CDR2 sequences are MNHEY and SVGEGT. CDR3 coding DNA: TGTGCCAGCAGTTACTCGCTCGAAACGATAGCCAAAAACATTCAGTACTTC. Translation: CASSYSLETIAKNIQYF.

The V gene is TRBV19, the J gene TRBJ2-1; D is perhaps TRBD1 (6 bases). The CDR3 sequence is 14 residues long. The germline V and J ends were trimmed by 4 bases and 3 bases, with 10 bases remaining between them. The germline V gene encodes CDR1 LNHDA and CDR2 SQIVND (reference sequence). In nucleotides, the CDR3 is TGTGCCAGTAGTACAGGGGTGATCTACAATGAGCAGTTCTTC. It codes for CASSTGVIYNEQFF.

This clonotype was seen more than once but under ten times. The chain joins TRBV5-1 to TRBJ2-7; D is ambiguous. Germline V gene sequence: CDR1 SGHRS, CDR2 YFSETQ. The CDR3 sequence is 15 residues long. Trimming took 0 bases from V and 4 from J, leaving 14 bases between them. As DNA, the CDR3 is TGCGCCAGCAGCTTGGCCCCGACCGCGGCGTACGAGCAGTACGTC. The encoded protein is CASSLAPTAAYEQYV.

There are a few counts of this clonotype. The chain uses TRBV14 and TRBJ1-1; no clear D gene. The germline CDR1 and CDR2 sequences are SGHDN and FVKESK. There are 10 residues in the CDR3. The V and J ends lost 3 bases and 11 bases respectively, with 7 bases between them. CDR3 nucleotide sequence: TGTGCCAGCAGCCATCTCGGGGCTTTCTTT. It encodes CASSHLGAFF.

This clonotype was detected many times. The chain employs TRBV7-8 and TRBJ1-2; 10 bases line up with TRBD1. CDR3 length: 16 amino acids. The ends lost 5 bases at V and 4 bases at J; junction bases unmatched: 10. Per the germline V gene, CDR1 is SGHVS and CDR2 is FQNEAQ. The CDR3 is CASSPSTGGDSYGYTF. CDR3 DNA: TGTGCCAGCAGCCCCTCGACAGGGGGCGATAGCTATGGCTACACCTTC. Complete variable domain (other parts from reference TRBV7-8 and TRBJ1-2): GAGVSQSPRYKVAKRGQDVALRCDPISGHVSLFWYQQALGQGPEFLTYFQNEAQLDKSGLPSDRFFAERPEGSVSTLKIQRTQQEDSAVYLCASSPSTGGDSYGYTFGSGTRLTVV.

This chain joins TRBV12-3 or TRBV12-4 and TRBJ2-1; 7 positions agree with TRBD1. With 6 bases clipped from V and 4 bases from J, the junction kept 12 bases outside the gene matches. This CDR3 has 16 residues. The CDR3 spells CASSVNFPGQYNEQFF. CDR3 nucleotides: TGTGCCAGCAGCGTAAACTTCCCGGGACAGTACAATGAGCAGTTCTTC.

The chain joins TRBV24-1 to TRBJ2-7; D possibly corresponds to TRBD1 (6 bases). Looked up from germline, CDR1 is KGHDR and CDR2 is SFDVKD. Trimming took 1 base from V and 8 from J, leaving 8 bases between them. The CDR3 is 12 residues long. CDR3 nucleotides: TGTGCCACCAGTGATTTCACAGGGAAGCAGTACGTC. Encoded protein: CATSDFTGKQYV.

The chain has TRBV7-2 and TRBJ2-1; the D is unclear. This CDR3 region has 17 residues. The V and J ends lost 3 bases and 0 bases respectively, with 15 bases between them. The germline V gene has CDR1 SGHTA and CDR2 FQGNSA. The DNA of the CDR3 is TGTGCCAGCAGCTTTTATAGGAGTCAGAGCTCCTACAATGAGCAGTTCTTC. Its translation is CASSFYRSQSSYNEQFF.

The V call is TRBV4-3, the J call TRBJ1-3, with D possibly matching TRBD1 (5 bases). Trimming shortened V by 0 bases and J by 6 bases, and 15 bases separated the two germline ends. This CDR3 has 16 residues. The V gene's germline CDR1 is LGHNA and CDR2 YSLEER. The DNA of the CDR3 is TGCGCCAGCAGCCAAGACCCACAGGCGGGCGTAAACACCATATATTTT. Encoded protein: CASSQDPQAGVNTIYF.

Written as DNA, the CDR3 is TGCAGTGCTAGGCCCCGGGCCCAAGAGACCCAGTACTTC. This translates into CSARPRAQETQYF. The chain uses TRBV20-1 and TRBJ2-5; D is ambiguous. The CDR3 spans 13 residues. Per the germline V gene, CDR1 is DFQATT and CDR2 is SNEGSKA (reference sequence). Trimming took off 3 bases at V and 1 base at J, with 9 bases between the two ends.

The chain recombines TRBV4-2 with TRBJ2-3, with 9 bases fitting TRBD2. V lost 4 bases and J lost 2; bases outside the gene matches: 10. The CDR3 has 17 amino acids. Germline assignment: CDR1 LGHNA and CDR2 YNFKEQ. The CDR3 here is CASSPGVASGTTDTQYF. CDR3 DNA: TGTGCCAGCAGCCCGGGGGTGGCTAGCGGGACCACAGATACGCAGTATTTT.

The table lists this clonotype with a few counts. This rearrangement joins TRBV6-1 to TRBJ2-3; 9 positions match TRBD1. The ends lost 6 bases at V and 1 base at J; junction bases unmatched: 5. The germline CDR1 and CDR2 sequences are MNHNS and SASEGT. The CDR3 runs to 15 residues. The CDR3 sequence: CASSTQGAGTDTQYF. CDR3 sequence (DNA): TGTGCCAGCAGCACACAGGGGGCCGGCACAGATACGCAGTATTTT.

This clonotype was counted a few times. The chain joins TRBV10-3 to TRBJ2-7, with TRBD1 matching 7 bases. Trimming took 4 bases from V and 2 from J; bases not matched to a gene: 11. The CDR3 spans 16 residues. Germline V gives CDR1 ENHRY, CDR2 SYGVKD. CDR3: CAISGTGTVIAYEQYF. DNA of the CDR3: TGTGCCATCAGTGGGACCGGGACAGTCATAGCCTACGAGCAGTACTTC.

CDR3 bases: TGTGCCAGCTCACCATGGGTTCAAGGGACTGAAGCTTTCTTT. Protein: CASSPWVQGTEAFF. V gene TRBV18 combines with J gene TRBJ1-1; D is uncertain. V was cut by 2 bases and J by 5 bases, with 12 bases left in between. Germline CDR1 and CDR2: KGHSH and LQKENI. CDR3 length: 14 amino acids.

This clonotype was picked up a small number of times. The chain couples TRBV12-5 to TRBJ2-1; tentatively, D is TRBD1 (6 bases). V lost 0 bases, J lost 2 bases, and 14 bases lay in between. Germline values: CDR1 LGHNT, CDR2 FRNRAP. The CDR3 loop spans 17 amino acids. The CDR3 is CASGLVLRGSTYNEQFF. CDR3 DNA: TGTGCTAGTGGTTTGGTACTAAGGGGGAGCACCTACAATGAGCAGTTCTTC. The complete variable domain, with remaining parts taken from reference TRBV12-5 and TRBJ2-1, reads DARVTQTPRHKVTEMGQEVTMRCQPILGHNTVFWYRQTMMQGLELLAYFRNRAPLDDSGMPKDRFSAEMPDATLATLKIQPSEPRDSAVYFCASGLVLRGSTYNEQFFGPGTRLTVL.

This clonotype has a handful of counts. V gene TRBV11-2 combines with J gene TRBJ2-3, with a weak D call TRBD1 (5 bases). V lost 4 bases and J 6 bases, leaving 11 bases between the germline ends. The CDR3 is made up of 13 amino acids. The germline V gene has CDR1 SGHAT and CDR2 FQNNGV. CDR3 nucleotide sequence: TGTGCCAGCAGCTCAGGCAGGGCCGATACGCAGTATTTT. The encoded protein is CASSSGRADTQYF.

This clonotype was seen a few times. The J gene is TRBJ2-4, the V gene TRBV5-5, with D unclear. Germline values: CDR1 SGHKS, CDR2 YYEKEE (reference sequence). This CDR3 is built from 17 residues. Trimming shortened V by 3 bases and J by 0 bases, and 16 bases separated the two germline ends. This chain's CDR3 is CASSSNPAAPAKNIQYF. CDR3 bases: TGTGCCAGCAGCTCTAATCCTGCAGCTCCAGCCAAAAACATTCAGTACTTC. Based on the CDR3 plus reference TRBV5-5 and TRBJ2-4, the full variable domain is DAGVTQSPTHLIKTRGQQVTLRCSPISGHKSVSWYQQVLGQGPQFIFQYYEKEERGRGNFPDRFSARQFPNYSSELNVNALLLGDSALYLCASSSNPAAPAKNIQYFGAGTRLSVL.

V gene TRBV19 combines with J gene TRBJ1-1; 7 nucleotides align to TRBD1. The CDR3 runs to 14 residues. Per the germline V gene, CDR1 is LNHDA and CDR2 is SQIVND (reference sequence). The J segment lost 4 bases and the V segment lost 10 bases, leaving 12 bases of the junction unmatched. In nucleotides, the CDR3 is TGTGCCACCGTAACAGGGGCCCGTGGCACTGAAGCTTTCTTT. Its protein is CATVTGARGTEAFF.

The rearrangement uses TRBV7-9 and TRBJ1-4; weak D call: TRBD1 (5 bases). Germline lookup yields CDR1 SEHNR and CDR2 FQNEAQ (reference sequence). The CDR3 is 16 amino acids. V lost 5 bases to trimming and J lost 8 bases, with 21 bases between them. The CDR3 DNA sequence: TGTGCCAGCAGCCCCCGCCGTGGGGGGATAAAGGAAAAACTGTTTTTT. Its protein is CASSPRRGGIKEKLFF.

This clonotype was seen ten or more times. This chain uses TRBV11-2 with TRBJ2-7, with 7 bases lining up with TRBD1. CDR1 is SGHAT, CDR2 FQNNGV, per germline. CDR3 length: 14 amino acids. V lost 5 bases to trimming and J lost 0 bases; unmatched junction nucleotides: 4. CDR3 coding DNA: TGTGCCAGCAGCCGAGGGACAGACTCCTACGAGCAGTACGTC. Protein sequence: CASSRGTDSYEQYV.

This clonotype appeared a few times. The rearrangement joins TRBV25-1 to TRBJ2-7, with D unresolved. Trimming pared 1 base from V and 0 bases from J, leaving 7 bases between. The CDR3 runs 14 residues. Germline CDR1 reads MGHDK; CDR2 reads SYGVNS. The CDR3 nucleotides read TGTGCCAGCAGTGAATCAGGCAGCTCCTACGAGCAGTACTTC. Translation: CASSESGSSYEQYF.